One sample yielded the 22 T cell receptor beta chains listed below, sequenced in a study of beta chain features in type 1 diabetes. What was sequenced were expressed TCRB transcripts, since all of the isolated RNA had been reverse transcribed. Sequencing used immunoSEQ multiplex PCR; TCRdb keeps in-frame clones, though not all of them. The sample includes under 900,000 clones, around a sixth seen only once; the top ten take about 0.02%. Sequenced material: naive CD4+ T cells from blood. The receptors derive from a woman aged 18-35 years in good health.

The chain has TRBV11-1 and TRBJ2-7; D is unresolved. V was pared by 5 bases and J by 2 bases, with 10 bases between. Per germline, CDR1 SGHAT and CDR2 FQDESV (reference sequence). CDR3 length: 13 amino acids. CDR3 amino acids: CASSRLDTYEQYF. The CDR3 nucleotides read TGTGCCAGCAGCCGGCTCGATACCTACGAGCAGTACTTC. The whole variable domain, remainder taken from reference TRBV11-1 and TRBJ2-7, is EAEVAQSPRYKITEKSQAVAFWCDPISGHATLYWYRQILGQGPELLVQFQDESVVDDSQLPKDRFSAERLKGVDSTLKIQPAELGDSAMYLCASSRLDTYEQYFGPGTRLTVT.

This clone showed up just a few times. J is TRBJ2-5 and V is TRBV7-9; 16 bases fit TRBD2. The CDR3 has 15 residues. The V gene end was trimmed by 8 bases and the J gene end by 3 bases; junction bases not matched to a gene: 3. Germline loops: CDR1 SEHNR, CDR2 FQNEAQ (reference sequence). For the CDR3, the DNA is TGTGCCAGCCCGGGACTAGCGGGAGGGAAAGAGACCCAGTACTTC. Translating gives CASPGLAGGKETQYF.

V and J are TRBV28 and TRBJ2-7; TRBD2 aligns across 11 bases. This CDR3 has 14 residues. From germline, CDR1 is MDHEN and CDR2 SYDVKM. V lost 6 bases and J lost 9; bases outside the gene matches: 10. The CDR3 DNA follows: TGTGCCAGCAGCACCGGGACTAGCGGACCTCGGCAGTACTTC. It specifies CASSTGTSGPRQYF.

The chain has TRBV9 and TRBJ2-5; possibly TRBD1 for D (7 bases). The CDR3 covers 18 residues. The V and J ends lost 0 bases and 2 bases respectively, with 20 bases between them. From germline, CDR1 is SGDLS and CDR2 YYNGEE. The CDR3 bases are TGTGCCAGCAGCGTAGAGGCAGGGGGGATGGCCTCGCAAGAGACCCAGTACTTC. It yields the protein CASSVEAGGMASQETQYF.

This chain uses TRBV10-3 with TRBJ2-3, with a possible D match to TRBD2 (7 bases). The V and J ends lost 1 base and 0 bases respectively, with 14 bases between them. There are 17 residues in the CDR3. CDR1 and CDR2 (germline): ENHRY, SYGVKD. The CDR3 here is CAISEWLGGASTDTQYF. The CDR3 DNA sequence: TGTGCCATCAGTGAGTGGTTGGGGGGGGCCAGCACAGATACGCAGTATTTT.

This clone showed up just a few times. This CDR3 is CATSRGGQASYEQYF. Written as DNA, the CDR3 is TGTGCCACCAGCAGGGGCGGACAGGCTTCTTACGAGCAGTACTTC. The V gene is TRBV15, the J gene TRBJ2-7; 7 bases align to TRBD1. Germline V lookup: CDR1 LNHNV, CDR2 YYDKDF (reference sequence). V shed 3 bases, J shed 4 bases, and the junction held 9 bases outside the gene matches. The CDR3 has 15 amino acids.

The chain is built from TRBV27 and TRBJ2-1; a weak D match, TRBD1 (5 bases). The CDR3 loop spans 14 amino acids. The ends were cut back, 7 bases at V and 8 bases at J, with 18 bases in the middle. Germline assignment: CDR1 MNHEY and CDR2 SMNVEV (reference sequence). The CDR3 region is CASKRQPSTDEQFF. As DNA, the CDR3 is TGTGCCAGCAAACGACAGCCCTCAACGGATGAGCAGTTCTTC.

This clone was counted only a few times. This sequence joins TRBV4-3 and TRBJ2-1; the D gene is possibly TRBD1 (6 bases). Between the trimmed V and J ends, which lost 1 base and 5 bases, there was a span of 18 bases. Looked up from germline, CDR1 is LGHNA and CDR2 is YSLEER. This CDR3 region has 17 residues. In nucleotides, the CDR3 is TGCGCCAGCAGCCAAGGAGGGCCAGGGGAAGGCAACAATGAGCAGTTCTTC. This codes for CASSQGGPGEGNNEQFF.

This chain joins TRBV4-3 and TRBJ2-1; 10 bases map to TRBD2. The length of the CDR3 is 16 residues. Trimming took 1 base from V and 7 from J; bases not matched to a gene: 7. Looked up from germline, CDR1 is LGHNA and CDR2 is YSLEER. The CDR3 nucleotides are TGCGCCAGCAGCCAAGTACTAGCGGGACTCCGAAATGAGCAGTTCTTC. The encoded protein is CASSQVLAGLRNEQFF.

This clone was seen a few times. The chain is built from TRBV7-3 and TRBJ2-3; D is unresolved. The length of the CDR3 is 12 residues. The ends were cut back, 6 bases at V and 6 bases at J, with 10 bases in the middle. Germline V gives CDR1 SGHTA, CDR2 FQGTGA. The CDR3 DNA sequence: TGTGCCAGCAGTTCAATGGGGGATACGCAGTATTTT. This sequence encodes CASSSMGDTQYF.

This clone occurred a few times. This specimen includes other DNA sequences encoding the same CDR3. The V and J genes are TRBV27 and TRBJ2-2; no clear D. Per germline, CDR1 MNHEY and CDR2 SMNVEV (reference sequence). CDR3 length equals 13 residues. V was shortened by 4 bases and J by 7 bases, with 10 bases between the two germline ends. The CDR3 reads CASSYKGFGELFF. The DNA for the CDR3 is TGTGCCAGCAGTTATAAGGGTTTCGGGGAGCTGTTTTTT.

This clone came up many times. The chain carries TRBV6-5 and TRBJ2-7; D ambiguous. The CDR3 is 12 residues long. From germline, CDR1 is MNHEY and CDR2 SVGAGI. Trimming shortened V by 7 bases and J by 6 bases, and 13 bases separated the two germline ends. Here the CDR3 reads CASTHRAGEQYF. The DNA of the CDR3 is TGTGCCAGCACCCACCGGGCAGGCGAGCAGTACTTC.

The chain employs TRBV9 and TRBJ2-2; perhaps D is TRBD1 or TRBD2 (7 bases each). V lost 4 bases and J lost 4, with 17 bases in between. Germline V CDR1 and CDR2: SGDLS, YYNGEE. This CDR3 spans 16 amino acids. The CDR3 DNA reads as TGTGCCAGCAGCCCATCAGGGGGGAGGGCCACCGGGGAGCTGTTTTTT. This sequence encodes CASSPSGGRATGELFF.

This clone has a handful of counts. V is TRBV19 and J is TRBJ2-2; weak D call: TRBD2 (6 bases). The CDR3 has 15 amino acids. Germline loops: CDR1 LNHDA, CDR2 SQIVND (reference sequence). The V end was cut by 7 bases, the J end by 7 bases, with 19 bases between. The CDR3 loop is CASTPEGGVNGELFF. CDR3 in DNA: TGTGCCAGTACCCCGGAGGGAGGAGTGAACGGGGAGCTGTTTTTT.

The chain carries TRBV7-8 and TRBJ1-5; TRBD1 matches 10 bases. Unmatched junction bases numbered 3, after V lost 0 bases and J lost 7 bases. Germline CDR1 reads SGHVS; CDR2 reads FQNEAQ. The CDR3 runs 15 residues. The CDR3 region has the DNA TGTGCCAGCAGCTTAGCGACAGGGGGCTGGCAGCCCCAGCATTTT. This gives the protein CASSLATGGWQPQHF.

This chain joins TRBV5-1 and TRBJ2-7; maybe TRBD2 (5 bases). Trimming took off 0 bases at V and 6 bases at J, with 10 bases between the two ends. The germline CDR1 and CDR2 sequences are SGHRS and YFSETQ. This CDR3 is 13 amino acids long. The CDR3 region has the DNA TGCGCCAGCAGCTTGGGACTACGAGGCGAGCAGTACTTC. Its translation is CASSLGLRGEQYF.

The chain links TRBV7-2 to TRBJ1-1; D perhaps matches TRBD1 (5 bases). The CDR3 runs to 12 residues. V lost 4 bases, J lost 7 bases, and 10 bases lay in between. Germline values: CDR1 SGHTA, CDR2 FQGNSA. In nucleotides, the CDR3 is TGTGCCAGCAGCTCGGGGCAGCATGAAGCTTTCTTT. This sequence encodes CASSSGQHEAFF.

The chain has TRBV9 and TRBJ2-2; the D gene is possibly TRBD2 (5 bases). The V gene lost 4 bases and the J gene lost 3 bases, with 10 bases spanning the gap. The CDR3 loop spans 14 amino acids. The germline gives CDR1 SGDLS, CDR2 YYNGEE. The CDR3 here is CASSPWTDTGELFF. In nucleotides, the CDR3 is TGTGCCAGCAGCCCATGGACTGACACCGGGGAGCTGTTTTTT.

This clone was counted between two and nine times. This rearrangement joins TRBV29-1 to TRBJ2-3, with 7 bases that match TRBD2. The CDR3 extends over 16 amino acids. V trimming: 0 bases; J trimming: 4 bases; junction bases outside the gene matches: 10. Germline values: CDR1 SQVTM, CDR2 ANQGSEA. CDR3 sequence: CSVEEGLAELADTQYF. The CDR3 nucleotides are TGCAGCGTTGAAGAGGGGCTAGCGGAATTGGCAGATACGCAGTATTTT.

The CDR3 sequence is CATGVQETQYF. CDR3 sequence (DNA): TGTGCCACCGGGGTACAAGAGACCCAGTACTTC. The chain combines TRBV10-3 with TRBJ2-5, with TRBD2 as a possible D gene (5 bases). V was pared by 10 bases and J by 2 bases, with 8 bases between. The length of the CDR3 is 11 residues. Germline values: CDR1 ENHRY, CDR2 SYGVKD.

The gene calls are TRBV16 and TRBJ2-7, with D possibly called TRBD1 or TRBD2 (6 bases each). The CDR3 length is 15 residues. The V end lost 0 bases, the J end lost 2 bases, and 11 bases lay between the germline ends. Germline V gene lookup returns CDR1 KGHSY and CDR2 FQNENV. The DNA for the CDR3 is TGTGCCAGCAGCCAATCCGTGGGGGGCCCCTACGAGCAGTACTTC. Protein: CASSQSVGGPYEQYF.

This clone has just a few counts. The V and J genes are TRBV7-9 and TRBJ2-5, with a tentative D call TRBD2 (5 bases). CDR1 and CDR2 (germline): SEHNR, FQNEAQ (reference sequence). Trimming took off 3 bases at V and 5 bases at J, with 16 bases between the two ends. CDR3 length: 15 residues. This CDR3 is CASSFPETGEETQYF. The CDR3 nucleotides are TGTGCCAGCAGCTTCCCGGAGACTGGGGAGGAGACCCAGTACTTC. The complete variable domain, with remaining parts taken from reference TRBV7-9 and TRBJ2-5, reads DTGVSQNPRHKITKRGQNVTFRCDPISEHNRLYWYRQTLGQGPEFLTYFQNEAQLEKSRLLSDRFSAERPKGSFSTLEIQRTEQGDSAMYLCASSFPETGEETQYFGPGTRLLVL.